The sequence of this TCR beta chain was determined in a study of cytomegalovirus exposure and HLA in healthy donors. The overall study: Later, an analysis reported that the 95 to 150 validation repertoires had used the same platform as the roughly 650 first-cohort repertoires.

Study conclusions and caveats: Overall, approximately 150 TCR beta chains were annotated as cytomegalovirus-associated. Subsequent analysis showed first-cohort TCR clusters tending to co-occur in 120 validation repertoires.

Repertoires were generated with immunoSEQ multiplex PCR, while TCRdb's copy carries only in-frame clones and drops some. The repertoire has 150,000 to 170,000 clones, roughly 90% of them found once; the top ten carry approximately 20%. The donors were members of the validation cohort, which comprised 90 to 150 subjects and was separate from the first cohort of roughly 700 subjects. As for this clone: Its antigen is still unknown.

The CDR3 length is 11 residues. Germline loops: CDR1 DFQATT, CDR2 SNEGSKA (reference sequence). V was pared by 6 bases and J by 8 bases, with 13 bases between. Sequencing input: PBMCs. The chain links TRBV20-1 to TRBJ1-1, with D unresolved. This TCR was sampled from a man between 18 and 29 years old in good health and CMV-seropositive. The CDR3 region is CSAGDRQEAFF. Here the CDR3 DNA reads TGCAGTGCCGGGGATCGCCAGGAAGCTTTCTTT.